This T cell receptor (beta chain) originates from a study of T cell responses to AZD1222 COVID-19 vaccine. As for this clone: Its antigen is undetermined.

The method was immunoSEQ multiplex PCR; TCRdb's version includes in-frame clones alone and lacks a portion of them. The table has over 120,000 clones, 92% seen once. The CDR3 extends over 17 amino acids. V shed 1 base and J shed 3 bases, with 16 bases lying between them. Germline lookup yields CDR1 MNHEY and CDR2 SMNVEV (reference sequence). General observations from the study: With two AZD1222 doses given, Spike-specific TCR breadth and depth both rose. Clonal diversity was possibly underestimated, and the donors were mostly white British, with more females. Repertoire sampling happened only post peak T cell response.

The receptor was derived from an adult who received the AZD1222 COVID-19 vaccine. The sample consisted of peripheral blood, taken 28 days after the second AZD1222 dose. This rearrangement joins TRBV27 to TRBJ1-5, with a tentative D call TRBD1 (6 bases). The CDR3 spells CASSLYPPTGSNQPQHF. The CDR3 DNA reads as TGTGCCAGCAGTTTATACCCCCCCACAGGGTCCAATCAGCCCCAGCATTTT.